The entry below describes one TCR beta chain. The antigen remains undetermined. The record originates from a study of beta chain features in type 1 diabetes. Germline V lookup: CDR1 SEHNR, CDR2 FQNEAQ (reference sequence). The CDR3 has 14 amino acids. The V gene lost 2 bases and the J gene lost 2 bases, with 10 bases spanning the gap. As every portion of the isolated RNA was reverse transcribed, the sequencing read expressed TCRB transcripts. The table came from immunoSEQ multiplex PCR; TCRdb's copy has only in-frame clones and leaves some out. The sample shows almost 350,000 clones, approximately 8% of them seen only once. The study's findings and limits: The naive, central memory and Treg TCRB repertoires showed an apparent similarity that was greater among patients than among healthy donors. In type 1 diabetes patients, VDJ junctions had fewer insertions; deletions at these junctions were more frequent. Resolution of whether HLA type affects TCRB rearrangement was not achieved here. People with Type 1 diabetes carried modestly yet significantly shorter TCRB CDR3s in all four CD4+ subsets.

The clonotype originates from a woman aged 18-35 years in good health. The chain couples TRBV7-9 to TRBJ2-7; D is possibly TRBD1 (6 bases). Sequenced material: central memory CD4+ T cells from blood. As DNA, the CDR3 is TGTGCCAGCAGCTTAAGACAGGACACCTACGAGCAGTACTTC. Amino acid sequence: CASSLRQDTYEQYF.